This T cell receptor (beta chain) was documented in a study of CD8+CD57+ T cells in acquired aplastic anemia. Study-level information: Sorted CD4+ and CD8+ cell DNA averaged 3.2 ug. Healthy donors averaged about 10 million reads for CD4+ cells.

This CDR3 region has 17 residues. V gave up 0 bases and J gave up 3 bases; unmatched junction bases: 7. Germline V CDR1 and CDR2: SEHNR, FQNEAQ (reference sequence). Study-level points and caveats: Patients and controls shared 25 to 35 CD8+ CDR3 sequences, highly expressed in patients. CD8+ Simpson's diversity in patients was not significantly different from that in controls.

This clonotype showed up many times. Its target is not known. Genomic DNA served as template for TCR beta VDJ and CDR3 profiling. TCRdb re-derived calls from the reads in MiXCR, one entry per CDR3 protein. The sample shows about 68,000 distinct CDR3 sequences, 54% of them seen only once. The sequence was obtained from a human donor in good health, serving as a control. This sequence joins TRBV7-9 and TRBJ2-5; TRBD2 matches at 10 bases. Sequencing input: sorted CD4+, CD8+, or CD8+CD57+ T cells (not recorded which) from PBMCs. CDR3 amino acids: CASSLALVAGGKETQYF. Written as DNA, the CDR3 is TGTGCCAGCAGCTTAGCGTTGGTAGCGGGAGGAAAAGAGACCCAGTACTTC.